This TCR beta chain comes out of a study of blood T cell repertoires in COVID-19. Using immunoSEQ multiplex PCR, the repertoire was profiled, and TCRdb retains in-frame clones only, with some absent. The data contain 110,000 to 150,000 clones, 81% of them singletons. The V gene's germline CDR1 is ENHRY and CDR2 SYGVKD. Trimming cost V 2 bases and J 4 bases, with 9 bases left between them. This CDR3 has 14 amino acids. The clonotype originates from a human donor in a cohort sampled during active COVID-19. The chain links TRBV10-3 to TRBJ2-1; no firm D call. The specimen was peripheral blood. In DNA form, the CDR3 reads TGTGCCATCAGTGAGAACAGTAATTACAATGAGCAGTTCTTC. Translated, it gives CAISENSNYNEQFF.